This T cell receptor (beta chain) was observed in a study of cytomegalovirus exposure and HLA in healthy donors. The PCR contained 60 Vbeta and 13 Jbeta primers. Assay: immunoSEQ multiplex PCR; the TCRdb copy retains only in-frame clones and omits some. The repertoire holds some 180,000 clones, with around 78% as singletons. The CDR3 is 15 amino acids. V was clipped by 6 bases and J by 4 bases; unmatched bases: 8. Per germline, CDR1 MRHNA and CDR2 SNTAGT. This clonotype originated in a woman in her twenties or thirties in good health and CMV-seropositive. The chain employs TRBV6-4 and TRBJ2-1; 8 positions agree with TRBD1. Sequencing used PBMCs. The CDR3 region is CASSSGQGPYNEQFF. CDR3 DNA sequence: TGTGCCAGCAGCTCTGGACAGGGTCCGTACAATGAGCAGTTCTTC.